This T cell receptor (beta chain) was sequenced for a study of cytomegalovirus exposure and HLA in healthy donors. Study-wide context: Around 180 million T cells yielded 100 million or so unique TCR beta sequences in earlier analysis.

Study findings and constraints: Accurate HLA-A and HLA-B prediction from TCR beta sequences was reported for most subjects. Earlier analysis found most TCR beta V segments productive about 87% or about 30% of the time. Cytomegalovirus status, reportedly, was diagnosed with high specificity and sensitivity by the classifier.

As concerns this clone: Its antigen is currently unknown.

The PCR contained 60 Vbeta and 13 Jbeta primers. Only in-frame clones appear in the TCRdb table, and some are missing; sequencing was by immunoSEQ multiplex PCR. The repertoire has 150,000 to 200,000 clones, 75% to 85% of them found once; the top ten carry approximately 13%. The CDR3 covers 16 residues. Germline V gene data show CDR1 as SGDLS and CDR2 as YYNGEE. V lost 3 bases and J 1 base, leaving 16 bases between the germline ends. Sequences were obtained from PBMCs. This receptor was taken from a woman in her fifties or sixties in good health and CMV-seropositive. This chain links TRBV9 with TRBJ1-1; D is unclear. DNA of the CDR3: TGTGCCAGCAGCGAGCCACGTGACATCCCGAACACTGAAGCTTTCTTT. This codes for CASSEPRDIPNTEAFF.